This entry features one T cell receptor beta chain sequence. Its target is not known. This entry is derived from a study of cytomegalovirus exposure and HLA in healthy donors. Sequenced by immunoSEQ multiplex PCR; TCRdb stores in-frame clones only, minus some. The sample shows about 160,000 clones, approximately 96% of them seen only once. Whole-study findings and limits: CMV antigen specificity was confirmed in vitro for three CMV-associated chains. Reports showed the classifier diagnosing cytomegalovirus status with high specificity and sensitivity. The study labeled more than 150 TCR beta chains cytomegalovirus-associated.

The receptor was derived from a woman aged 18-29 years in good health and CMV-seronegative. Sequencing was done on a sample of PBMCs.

CDR3 in DNA: TGTGCCAGCAGTTACGAGGGGGGGCCCGCAGATACGCAGTATTTT. It codes for CASSYEGGPADTQYF. J is TRBJ2-3 and V is TRBV6-5, with D maybe TRBD2 (7 bases). The CDR3 length is 15 residues. Trimming took 2 bases from V and 4 from J, leaving 13 bases between them. Germline CDR1 is MNHEY and CDR2 is SVGAGI.